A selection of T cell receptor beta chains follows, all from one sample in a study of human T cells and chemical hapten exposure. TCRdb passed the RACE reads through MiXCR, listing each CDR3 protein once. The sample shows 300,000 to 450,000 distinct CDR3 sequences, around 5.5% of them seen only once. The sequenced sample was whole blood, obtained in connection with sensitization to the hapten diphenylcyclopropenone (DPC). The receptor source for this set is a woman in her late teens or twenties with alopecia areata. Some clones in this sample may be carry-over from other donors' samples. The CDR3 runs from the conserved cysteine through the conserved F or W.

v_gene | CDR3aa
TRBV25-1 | CASSETGKTGLNEKLFF
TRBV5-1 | CASADAGGLQRDTQYF
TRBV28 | CASRSSYNEQFF
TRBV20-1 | CSASRRGNEQFF
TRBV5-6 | CASSLEWQQSSYEQYF
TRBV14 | CASSQETGYRNGYTF
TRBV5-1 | CASSLSTGSETQYF
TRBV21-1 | CASSRGQFQLNSPLHF
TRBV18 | CASSPGQGNDSPLHF
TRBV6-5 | CASSYLGQGADTIYF
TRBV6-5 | CASSPQSPSYEQYF
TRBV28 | CATSTDTQYF
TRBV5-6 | CASSLTGTGGEKLFF
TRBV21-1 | CASSKHGGIMNTEAFF
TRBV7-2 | CASSLAVAGELFF
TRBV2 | CATHGYRLRDTQYF
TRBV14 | CASSQEFEAYGYTF
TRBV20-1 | CSAPQASGADTQYF
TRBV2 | CASGPSGGYETQYF
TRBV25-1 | CASSETLTGRDTQYF
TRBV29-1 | CSVEEGPNYGYTF
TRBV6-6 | CASSLTGSRYEQYF
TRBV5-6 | CASSFLQGNEQYF
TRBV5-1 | CASSLPLEAYTDTQYF
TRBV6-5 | CASSRWAGVNTGELFF
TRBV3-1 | CASSQEAGSYEQYF
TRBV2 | CASSGQAGLTKAFF
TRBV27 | CASRRGPRDTQYF